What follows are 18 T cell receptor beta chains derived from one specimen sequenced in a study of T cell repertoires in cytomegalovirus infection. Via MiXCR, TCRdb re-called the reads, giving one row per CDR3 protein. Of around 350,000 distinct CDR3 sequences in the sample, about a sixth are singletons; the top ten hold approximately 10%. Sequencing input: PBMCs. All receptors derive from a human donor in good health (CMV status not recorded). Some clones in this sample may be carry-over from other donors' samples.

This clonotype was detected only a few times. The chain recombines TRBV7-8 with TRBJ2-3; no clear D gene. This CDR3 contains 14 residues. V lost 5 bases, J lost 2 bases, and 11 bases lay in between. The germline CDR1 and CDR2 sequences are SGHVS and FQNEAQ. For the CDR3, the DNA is TGTGCCAGCAGCGTTACAGAATACACAGATACGCAGTATTTT. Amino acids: CASSVTEYTDTQYF.

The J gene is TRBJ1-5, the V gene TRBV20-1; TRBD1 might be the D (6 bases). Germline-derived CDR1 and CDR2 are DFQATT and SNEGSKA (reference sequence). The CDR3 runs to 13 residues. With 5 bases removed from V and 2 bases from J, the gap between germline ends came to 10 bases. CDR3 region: CSAQTGGNQPQHF. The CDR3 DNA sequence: TGCAGTGCTCAGACAGGAGGCAATCAGCCCCAGCATTTT.

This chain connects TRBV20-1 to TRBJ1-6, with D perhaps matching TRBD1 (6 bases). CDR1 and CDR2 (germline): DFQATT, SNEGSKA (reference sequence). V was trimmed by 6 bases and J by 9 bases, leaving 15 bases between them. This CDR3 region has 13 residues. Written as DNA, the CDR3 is TGCAGTGCCCTGCGGGGGGCGGGTTCACCCCTCCACTTT. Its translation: CSALRGAGSPLHF.

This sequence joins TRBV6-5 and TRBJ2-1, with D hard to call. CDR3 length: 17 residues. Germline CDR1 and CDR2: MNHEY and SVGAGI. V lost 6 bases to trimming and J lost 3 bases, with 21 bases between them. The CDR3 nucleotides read TGTGCCAGCAGCCAAGGGTACGCCCCTGGCCTCTACAATGAGCAGTTCTTC. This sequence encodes CASSQGYAPGLYNEQFF.

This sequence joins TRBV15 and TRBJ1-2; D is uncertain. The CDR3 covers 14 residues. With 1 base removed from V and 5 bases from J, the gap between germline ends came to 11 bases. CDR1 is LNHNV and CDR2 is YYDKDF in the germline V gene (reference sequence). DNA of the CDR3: TGTGCCACCAGCAGAGTGGAGGGAACTTATGGCTACACCTTC. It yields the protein CATSRVEGTYGYTF.

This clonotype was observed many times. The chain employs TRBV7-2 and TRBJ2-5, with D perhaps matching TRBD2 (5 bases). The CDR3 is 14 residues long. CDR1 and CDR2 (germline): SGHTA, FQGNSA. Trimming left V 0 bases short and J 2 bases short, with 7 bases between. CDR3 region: CASSLAGEQETQYF. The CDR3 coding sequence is TGTGCCAGCAGCTTAGCCGGGGAGCAAGAGACCCAGTACTTC.

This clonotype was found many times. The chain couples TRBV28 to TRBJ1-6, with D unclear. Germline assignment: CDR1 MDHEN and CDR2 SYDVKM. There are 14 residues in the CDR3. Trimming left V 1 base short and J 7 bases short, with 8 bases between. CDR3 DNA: TGTGCCAGCAGTTTATACGTTAAGAATTCACCCCTCCACTTT. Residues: CASSLYVKNSPLHF.

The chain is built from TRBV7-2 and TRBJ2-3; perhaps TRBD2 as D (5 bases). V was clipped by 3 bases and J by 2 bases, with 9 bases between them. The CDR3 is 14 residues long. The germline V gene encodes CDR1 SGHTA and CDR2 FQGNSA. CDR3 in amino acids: CASSFLLATDTQYF. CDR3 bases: TGTGCCAGCAGCTTTTTGCTAGCCACAGATACGCAGTATTTT.

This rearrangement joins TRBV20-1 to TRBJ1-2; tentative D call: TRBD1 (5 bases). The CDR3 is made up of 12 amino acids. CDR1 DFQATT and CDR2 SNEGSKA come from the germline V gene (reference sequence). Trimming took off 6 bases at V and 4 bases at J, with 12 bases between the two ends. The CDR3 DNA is TGCAGTGCAACGACAGTACTCTATGGCTACACCTTC. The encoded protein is CSATTVLYGYTF.

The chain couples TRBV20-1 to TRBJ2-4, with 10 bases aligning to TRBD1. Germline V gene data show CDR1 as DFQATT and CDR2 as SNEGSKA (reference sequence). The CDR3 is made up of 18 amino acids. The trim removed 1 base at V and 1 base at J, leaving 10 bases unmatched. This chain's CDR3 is CSARATRGTGVAKNIQYF. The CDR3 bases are TGCAGTGCTAGAGCCACCCGGGGGACAGGGGTCGCCAAAAACATTCAGTACTTC.

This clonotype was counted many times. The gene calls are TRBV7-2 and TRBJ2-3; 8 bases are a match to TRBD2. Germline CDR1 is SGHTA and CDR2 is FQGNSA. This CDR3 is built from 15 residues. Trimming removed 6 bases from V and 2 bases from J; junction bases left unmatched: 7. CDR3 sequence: CASSFGGGYTDTQYF. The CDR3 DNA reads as TGTGCCAGCAGTTTCGGGGGGGGATACACAGATACGCAGTATTTT.

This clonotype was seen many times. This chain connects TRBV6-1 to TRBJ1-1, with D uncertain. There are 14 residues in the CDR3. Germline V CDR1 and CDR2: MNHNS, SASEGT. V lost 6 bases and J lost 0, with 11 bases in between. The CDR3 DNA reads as TGTGCCAGCAGCCGCGATACAGTGAACACTGAAGCTTTCTTT. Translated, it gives CASSRDTVNTEAFF.

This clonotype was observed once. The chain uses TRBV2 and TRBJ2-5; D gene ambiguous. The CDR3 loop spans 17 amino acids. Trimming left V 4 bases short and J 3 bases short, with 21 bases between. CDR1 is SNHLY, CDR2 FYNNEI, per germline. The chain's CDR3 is CASSVRARRAGKETQYF. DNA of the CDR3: TGTGCCAGCAGTGTTCGGGCCCGGCGCGCCGGCAAAGAGACCCAGTACTTC.

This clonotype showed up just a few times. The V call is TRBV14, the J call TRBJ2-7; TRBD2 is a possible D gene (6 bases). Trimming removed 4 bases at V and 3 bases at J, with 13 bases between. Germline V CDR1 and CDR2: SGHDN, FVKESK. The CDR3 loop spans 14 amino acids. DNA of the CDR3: TGTGCCAGCAGCCCTTGGCGGGGTCACTACGAGCAGTACTTC. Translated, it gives CASSPWRGHYEQYF.

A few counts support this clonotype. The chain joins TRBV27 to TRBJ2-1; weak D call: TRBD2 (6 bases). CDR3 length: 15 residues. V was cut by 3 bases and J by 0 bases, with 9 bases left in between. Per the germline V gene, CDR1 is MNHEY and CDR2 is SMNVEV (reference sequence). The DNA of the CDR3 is TGTGCCAGCAGTTTCTTCGGGGGCTCCTACAATGAGCAGTTCTTC. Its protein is CASSFFGGSYNEQFF.

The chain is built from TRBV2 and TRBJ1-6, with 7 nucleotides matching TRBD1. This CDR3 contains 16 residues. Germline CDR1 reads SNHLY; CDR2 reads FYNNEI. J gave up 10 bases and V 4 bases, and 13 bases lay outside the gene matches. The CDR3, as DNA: TGTGCCAGCAGTGGGGTCCCTGGGACAGTCGACTCACCCCTCCACTTT. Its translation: CASSGVPGTVDSPLHF.

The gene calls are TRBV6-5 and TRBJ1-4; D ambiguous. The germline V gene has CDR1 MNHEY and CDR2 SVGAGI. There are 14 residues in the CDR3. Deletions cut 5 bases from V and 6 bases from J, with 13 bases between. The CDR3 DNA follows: TGTGCCAGCAGTCTCTTAGGGCCCCATGAAAAACTGTTTTTT. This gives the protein CASSLLGPHEKLFF.

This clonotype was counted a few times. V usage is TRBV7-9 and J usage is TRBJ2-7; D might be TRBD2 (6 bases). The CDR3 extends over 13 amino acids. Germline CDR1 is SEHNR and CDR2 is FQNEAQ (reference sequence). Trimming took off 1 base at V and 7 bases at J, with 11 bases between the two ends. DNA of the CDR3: TGTGCCAGCAGCTTAGTTGGCGGGAAAGAGCAGTACTTC. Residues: CASSLVGGKEQYF.